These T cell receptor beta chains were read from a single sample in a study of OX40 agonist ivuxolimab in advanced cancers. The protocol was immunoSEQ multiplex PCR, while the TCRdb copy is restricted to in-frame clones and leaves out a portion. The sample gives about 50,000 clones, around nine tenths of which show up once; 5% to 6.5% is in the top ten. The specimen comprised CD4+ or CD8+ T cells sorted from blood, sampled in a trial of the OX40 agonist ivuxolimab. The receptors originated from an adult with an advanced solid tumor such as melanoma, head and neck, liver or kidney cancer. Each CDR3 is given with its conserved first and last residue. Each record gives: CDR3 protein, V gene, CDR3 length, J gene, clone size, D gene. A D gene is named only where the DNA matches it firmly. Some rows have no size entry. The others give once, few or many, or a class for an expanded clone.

CASSPGGYEQYF	TRBV6-5	12	TRBJ2-7	few	TRBD1
CASGDSYYGYTF	TRBV2	12	TRBJ1-2	.	TRBD1
CASSLKLRDSYNEQFF	TRBV7-8	16	TRBJ2-1	.	.
CASSLRQGNEKLFF	TRBV28	14	TRBJ1-4	.	TRBD1
CASSSWRQGGYTF	TRBV27	13	TRBJ1-2	.	.
CASSHLPGQGNEQFF	TRBV4-1	15	TRBJ2-1	.	TRBD1
CASSQVMGPYNEQFF	TRBV4-3	15	TRBJ2-1	.	.
CASSIAPDYSNQPQHF	TRBV19	16	TRBJ1-5	.	.
CASSSIGPYGYTF	TRBV27	13	TRBJ1-2	.	.
CASSQESLSSYEQYF	TRBV4-1	15	TRBJ2-7	.	.
CASTREANTEAFF	TRBV5-4	13	TRBJ1-1	.	.
CASSPLDGPFYYEQYF	TRBV7-8	16	TRBJ2-7	.	.
CASSLGSGLLYEQYF	TRBV7-7	15	TRBJ2-7	.	.
CASSFLGSATAVDGYTF	TRBV5-1	17	TRBJ1-2	.	.
CASSLQENTEAFF	TRBV19	13	TRBJ1-1	.	.
CASISTETYGYTF	TRBV6-1	13	TRBJ1-2	once	.
CASSEGLGGYTF	TRBV6-4	12	TRBJ1-2	.	.
CASTPGQGNTEAFF	TRBV5-1	14	TRBJ1-1	.	.
CASTLSGRGETQYF	TRBV5-1	14	TRBJ2-5	.	TRBD2
CASGNTEAFF	TRBV6-6	10	TRBJ1-1	.	.
CASSQDSYSGNTIYF	TRBV4-1	15	TRBJ1-3	.	.
CASTLSGGHGYTF	TRBV5-4	13	TRBJ1-2	.	.
CASSPNTYLGASEAFF	TRBV7-3	16	TRBJ1-1	.	.
CASSLVGLGDSHNEQFF	TRBV5-4	17	TRBJ2-1	.	TRBD1
CASSSGTVYGYTF	TRBV5-4	13	TRBJ1-2	few	.
CASSFSPVETQYF	TRBV5-8	13	TRBJ2-5	.	.
CASSDSPGNSNQPQHF	TRBV6-1	16	TRBJ1-5	medium-sized	.
CASSQGIGMNTEAFF	TRBV4-1	15	TRBJ1-1	.	.
CASSITSGRVDTQYF	TRBV6-5	15	TRBJ2-3	once	TRBD2
CASSSGGYTEAFF	TRBV5-1	13	TRBJ1-1	.	.
CASSSDRFGNTEAFF	TRBV11-2	15	TRBJ1-1	.	TRBD1
CASSEALAGGEGTDTQYF	TRBV6-1	18	TRBJ2-3	.	TRBD2
CASSQYRLNTEAFF	TRBV4-1	14	TRBJ1-1	once	.
CASSLVHNYEQYF	TRBV5-8	13	TRBJ2-7	.	.
CSVEAGGDYGYTF	TRBV29-1	13	TRBJ1-2	once	TRBD1
CASSDMGQELNQPQHF	TRBV2	16	TRBJ1-5	.	TRBD1
CAKWSSYNEQFF	TRBV23-1	12	TRBJ2-1	.	.
CASSFSSGGNYGYTF	TRBV7-2	15	TRBJ1-2	.	.
CASSYDRYTEAFF	TRBV5-6	13	TRBJ1-1	.	.